This TCR beta chain was obtained from a study of blood T cell repertoires in COVID-19. Germline V gene lookup returns CDR1 SGDLS and CDR2 YYNGEE. Between the trimmed V and J ends, which lost 0 bases and 8 bases, there was a span of 18 bases. The CDR3 totals 16 residues. Sequenced by immunoSEQ multiplex PCR; TCRdb stores in-frame clones only, minus some. Among over 14,000 clones listed, around 74% were seen once. The clonotype originates from a man between 60 and 75 years old with acute or convalescent COVID-19. The source material was peripheral blood. The chain uses TRBV9 and TRBJ1-3, with no clear D. CDR3: CASSVAPGLRGDTIYF. DNA for the CDR3: TGTGCCAGCAGCGTAGCTCCCGGGTTAAGAGGAGACACCATATATTTT.